This T cell receptor (beta chain) is drawn from a study of T cell responses to AZD1222 COVID-19 vaccine. Data came from immunoSEQ multiplex PCR; TCRdb stores just in-frame clones and leaves some out. The sample gives about 110,000 clones, 70% to 90% of which show up once; roughly 3% is in the top ten. Germline-derived CDR1 and CDR2 are SGHRS and YFSETQ. The CDR3 totals 12 residues. V shed 4 bases and J shed 7 bases, with 9 bases lying between them. V is TRBV5-1 and J is TRBJ2-1, with D possibly being TRBD1 (5 bases). This clonotype was sampled from an adult in good health. The source was peripheral blood, collected on day 0 of AZD1222 vaccination. The CDR3 DNA reads TGCGCCAGCAGCCCCCCAGGGAATGAGCAGTTCTTC. Encoded protein: CASSPPGNEQFF.